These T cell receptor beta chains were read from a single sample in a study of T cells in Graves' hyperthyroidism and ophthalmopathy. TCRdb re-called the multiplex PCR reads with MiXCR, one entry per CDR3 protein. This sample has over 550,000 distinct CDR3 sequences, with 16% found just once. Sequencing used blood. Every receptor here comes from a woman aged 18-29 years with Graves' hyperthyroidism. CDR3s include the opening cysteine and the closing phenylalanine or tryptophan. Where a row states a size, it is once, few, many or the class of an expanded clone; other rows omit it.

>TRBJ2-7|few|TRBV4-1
CASSQGDRVQDEQYF
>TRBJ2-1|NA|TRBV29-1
CSVAGQGYNEQFF
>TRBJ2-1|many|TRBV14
CASSQTKTSGSVEQFF
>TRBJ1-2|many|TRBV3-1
CASSQEPGGVGGYTF
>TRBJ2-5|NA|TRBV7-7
CASSLGAFQETQYF
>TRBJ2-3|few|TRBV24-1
CATSEDQGPTDTQYF
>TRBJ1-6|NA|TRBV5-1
CASSLEGTAFNSPLHF
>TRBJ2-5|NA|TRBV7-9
CASSQWGDGLAGGRRYF
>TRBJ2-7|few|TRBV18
CASSPGQGRREQYF
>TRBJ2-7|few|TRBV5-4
CASSPGTGLYEQYF
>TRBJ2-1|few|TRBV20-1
CSARDPSGRSVEQFF
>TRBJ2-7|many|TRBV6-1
CASSVGAGVDEQYF
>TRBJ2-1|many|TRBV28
CASSLWQGTGNEQFF
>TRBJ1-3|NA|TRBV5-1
CASSLGEASGNTIYF
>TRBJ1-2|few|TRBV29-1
CSVEITGDYGYTF
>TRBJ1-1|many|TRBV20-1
CSASRDMNTEAFF
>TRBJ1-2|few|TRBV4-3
CASSQVAANYGYTF
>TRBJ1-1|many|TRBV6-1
CASREANTEAFF
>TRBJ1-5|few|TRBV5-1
CASSLNRGGQPQHF
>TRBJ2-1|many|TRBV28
CASSLGLAGGFPNNEQFF
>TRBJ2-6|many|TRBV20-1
CSAREWGTGANVLTF
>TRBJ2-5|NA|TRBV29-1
CSVEEGGGETQYF
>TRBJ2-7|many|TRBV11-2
CASSLGSQGTYEQYF
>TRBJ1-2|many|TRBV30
CAWNQPGHYGYTF
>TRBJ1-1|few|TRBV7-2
CASRLGGGTEAFF
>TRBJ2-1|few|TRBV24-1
CATSDVEAGGQNEQFF
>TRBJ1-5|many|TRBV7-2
CASSLERRYNQPQHF
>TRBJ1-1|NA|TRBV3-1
CASSQDLWGTEAFF
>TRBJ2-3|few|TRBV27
CASRVGLASDTQYF
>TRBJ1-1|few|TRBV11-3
CASSARGRAKNTEAFF